The T cell receptor (beta chain) under discussion was sequenced for a study of technical replicates of blood from a handful of donors. Repertoires were generated with immunoSEQ multiplex PCR, while TCRdb's copy carries only in-frame clones and drops some. The sample yields about 75,000 clones, approximately 97% seen once. The CDR3 length is 14 residues. Germline assignment: CDR1 MNHEY and CDR2 SMNVEV (reference sequence). After removal of 6 bases from V and 3 bases from J, the junction contained 5 bases not matched to a gene. The J gene is TRBJ1-2, the V gene TRBV27, with 9 bases that match TRBD1. Sample: T cells isolated from PBMCs. This sequence was found in a human donor in good health. CDR3 bases: TGTGCCAGCAGCCGAGGACAGGGGTACTATGGCTACACCTTC. Translation gives CASSRGQGYYGYTF.